The present T cell receptor beta chain was sequenced within a study of cytomegalovirus exposure and HLA in healthy donors. Amplification used 60 Vbeta primers and 13 Jbeta primers. Produced via immunoSEQ multiplex PCR; TCRdb's table is partial and in-frame only. The sample includes about 90,000 clones, over 70% of them seen just once. With V trimmed by 6 bases and J by 4 bases, 8 bases remained unmatched. The germline V gene has CDR1 MNHEY and CDR2 SMNVEV (reference sequence). The CDR3 is 15 amino acids. This rearrangement joins TRBV27 to TRBJ1-5; 8 nucleotides line up with TRBD1. The source material was PBMCs. The TCR sequence derives from a boy aged 5-17 years in good health and CMV-seronegative. This CDR3 is CASSFLTGVNQPQHF. CDR3 DNA: TGTGCCAGCAGCTTCCTGACAGGGGTAAATCAGCCCCAGCATTTT.